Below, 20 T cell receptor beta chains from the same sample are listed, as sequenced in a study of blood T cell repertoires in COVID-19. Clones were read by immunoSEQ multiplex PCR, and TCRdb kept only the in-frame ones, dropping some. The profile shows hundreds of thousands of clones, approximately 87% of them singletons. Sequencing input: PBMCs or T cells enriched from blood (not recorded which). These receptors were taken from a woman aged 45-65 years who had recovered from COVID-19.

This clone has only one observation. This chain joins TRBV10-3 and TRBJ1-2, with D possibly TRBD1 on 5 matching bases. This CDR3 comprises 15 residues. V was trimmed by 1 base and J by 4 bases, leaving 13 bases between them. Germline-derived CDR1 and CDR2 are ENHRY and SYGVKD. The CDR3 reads CAISEWEGSGYGYTF. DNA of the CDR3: TGTGCCATCAGTGAGTGGGAGGGGAGTGGCTATGGCTACACCTTC.

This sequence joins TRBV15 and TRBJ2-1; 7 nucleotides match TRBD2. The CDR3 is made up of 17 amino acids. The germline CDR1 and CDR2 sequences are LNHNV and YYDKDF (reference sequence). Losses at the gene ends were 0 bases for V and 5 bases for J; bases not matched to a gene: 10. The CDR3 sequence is CATSRDRGPGTNNEQFF. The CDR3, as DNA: TGTGCCACCAGCAGAGACCGGGGCCCAGGGACTAACAATGAGCAGTTCTTC.

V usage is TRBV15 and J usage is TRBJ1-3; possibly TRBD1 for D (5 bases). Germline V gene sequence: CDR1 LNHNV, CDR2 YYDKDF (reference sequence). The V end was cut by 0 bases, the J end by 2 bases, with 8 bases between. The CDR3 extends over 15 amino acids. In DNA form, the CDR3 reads TGTGCCACCAGCAGAGATCCAGGGACTGGAAACACCATATATTTT. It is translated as CATSRDPGTGNTIYF.

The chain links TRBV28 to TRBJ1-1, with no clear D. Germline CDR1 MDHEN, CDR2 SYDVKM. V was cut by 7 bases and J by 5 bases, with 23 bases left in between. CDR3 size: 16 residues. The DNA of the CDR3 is TGTGCCAGCACCCCTGCGTGGGCCCGAGGAGGGACTGAAGCTTTCTTT. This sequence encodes CASTPAWARGGTEAFF.

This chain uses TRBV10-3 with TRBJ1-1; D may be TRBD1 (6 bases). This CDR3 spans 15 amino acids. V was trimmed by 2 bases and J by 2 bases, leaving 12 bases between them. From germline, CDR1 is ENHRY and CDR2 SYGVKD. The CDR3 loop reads CAISEGTGRNTEAFF. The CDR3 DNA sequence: TGTGCCATCAGTGAGGGAACAGGGAGAAACACTGAAGCTTTCTTT.

The CDR3 region has the DNA TGTGCCAGCAGCTTAGATGGGACATCCTACAATGAGCAGTTCTTC. It is translated as CASSLDGTSYNEQFF. The V and J genes are TRBV11-3 and TRBJ2-1; possibly TRBD1 for D (6 bases). The germline V gene encodes CDR1 SGHNT and CDR2 YENEEA. Trimming shortened V by 0 bases and J by 1 base, and 7 bases separated the two germline ends. The CDR3 length is 15 residues.

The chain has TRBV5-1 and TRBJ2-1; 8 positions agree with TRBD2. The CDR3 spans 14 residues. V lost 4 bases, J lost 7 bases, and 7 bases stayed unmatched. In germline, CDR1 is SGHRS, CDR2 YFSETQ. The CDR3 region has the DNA TGCGCCAGCAGCGTATCCTTAGCGGGGAATGAGCAGTTCTTC. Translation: CASSVSLAGNEQFF.

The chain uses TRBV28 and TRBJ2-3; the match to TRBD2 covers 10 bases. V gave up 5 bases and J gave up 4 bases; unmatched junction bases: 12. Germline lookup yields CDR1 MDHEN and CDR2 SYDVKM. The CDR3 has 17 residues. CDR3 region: CASSAIHQRGGADTQYF. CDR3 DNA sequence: TGTGCCAGCAGTGCTATACACCAGCGGGGGGGCGCAGATACGCAGTATTTT.

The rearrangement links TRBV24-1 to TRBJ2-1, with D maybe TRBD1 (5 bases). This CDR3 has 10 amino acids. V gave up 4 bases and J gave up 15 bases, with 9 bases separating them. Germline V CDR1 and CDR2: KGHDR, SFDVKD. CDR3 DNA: TGTGCCACCAGTGACCAGGGTTGGTTCTTC. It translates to CATSDQGWFF.

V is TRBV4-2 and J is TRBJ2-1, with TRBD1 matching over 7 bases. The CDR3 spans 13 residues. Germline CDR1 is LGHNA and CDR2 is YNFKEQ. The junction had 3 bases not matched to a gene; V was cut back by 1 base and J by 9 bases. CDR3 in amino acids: CASSQVRGPEQFF. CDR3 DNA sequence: TGTGCCAGCAGCCAAGTTAGGGGGCCTGAGCAGTTCTTC.

The CDR3 is CASSPWTGGTDTQYF. In nucleotides, the CDR3 is TGTGCCAGCAGCCCCTGGACAGGAGGAACAGATACGCAGTATTTT. This chain uses TRBV11-3 with TRBJ2-3, with 7 bases identical to TRBD1. CDR3 length: 15 amino acids. Germline values: CDR1 SGHNT, CDR2 YENEEA. V shed 5 bases and J 3 bases; nucleotides not matched to a gene: 8. Complete variable domain (other parts from reference TRBV11-3 and TRBJ2-3): EAGVVQSPRYKIIEKKQPVAFWCNPISGHNTLYWYLQNLGQGPELLIRYENEEAVDDSQLPKDRFSAERLKGVDSTLKIQPAELGDSAVYLCASSPWTGGTDTQYFGPGTRLTVL.

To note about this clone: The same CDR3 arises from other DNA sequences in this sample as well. The CDR3 spells CASSLSGGANQPQHF. The CDR3 DNA follows: TGTGCCAGCAGTTTATCGGGGGGGGCGAATCAGCCCCAGCATTTT. J is TRBJ1-5 and V is TRBV27, with a weak D call TRBD1 (6 bases). The CDR3 has 15 amino acids. Trimming removed 0 bases at V and 4 bases at J, with 10 bases between. Germline V lookup: CDR1 MNHEY, CDR2 SMNVEV (reference sequence).

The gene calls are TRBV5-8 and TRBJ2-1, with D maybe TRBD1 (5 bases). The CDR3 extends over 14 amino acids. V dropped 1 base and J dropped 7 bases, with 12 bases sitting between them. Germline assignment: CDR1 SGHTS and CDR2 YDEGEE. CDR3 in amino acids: CASSLTLRQNEQFF. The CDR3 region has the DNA TGTGCCAGCAGCTTGACCCTTAGACAGAATGAGCAGTTCTTC.

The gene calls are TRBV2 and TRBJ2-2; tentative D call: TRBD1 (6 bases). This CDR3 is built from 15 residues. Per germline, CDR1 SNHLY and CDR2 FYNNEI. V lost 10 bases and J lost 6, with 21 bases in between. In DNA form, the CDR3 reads TGTGCCACCTCCGGACAGTCAAGGGTTGCCGGGGAGCTGTTTTTT. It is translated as CATSGQSRVAGELFF. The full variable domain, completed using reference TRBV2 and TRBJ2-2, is EPEVTQTPSHQVTQMGQEVILRCVPISNHLYFYWYRQILGQKVEFLVSFYNNEISEKSEIFDDQFSVERPDGSNFTLKIRSTKLEDSAMYFCATSGQSRVAGELFFGEGSRLTVL.

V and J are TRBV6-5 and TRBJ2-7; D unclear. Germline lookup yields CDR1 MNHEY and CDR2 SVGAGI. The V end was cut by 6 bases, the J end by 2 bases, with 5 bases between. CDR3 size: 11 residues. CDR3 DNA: TGTGCCAGCAGAAGAGCCTACGAGCAGTACTTC. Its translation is CASRRAYEQYF.

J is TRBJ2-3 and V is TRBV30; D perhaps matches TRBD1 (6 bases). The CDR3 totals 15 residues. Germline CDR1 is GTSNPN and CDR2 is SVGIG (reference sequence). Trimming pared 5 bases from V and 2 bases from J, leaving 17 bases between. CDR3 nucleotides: TGTGCCTGGGCGGACGGGCAGGGGTCCACAGATACGCAGTATTTT. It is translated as CAWADGQGSTDTQYF.

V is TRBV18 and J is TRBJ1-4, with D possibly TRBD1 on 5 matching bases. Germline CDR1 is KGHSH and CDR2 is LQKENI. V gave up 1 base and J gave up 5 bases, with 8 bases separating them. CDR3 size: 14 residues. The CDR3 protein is CASSPRQGNEKLFF. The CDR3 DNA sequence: TGTGCCAGCTCACCACGGCAGGGCAATGAAAAACTGTTTTTT.

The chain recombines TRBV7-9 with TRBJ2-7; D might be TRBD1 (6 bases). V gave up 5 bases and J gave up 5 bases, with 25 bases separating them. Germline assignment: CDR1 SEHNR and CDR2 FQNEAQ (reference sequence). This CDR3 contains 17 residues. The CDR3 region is CASSKGGPEAFLHEQYF. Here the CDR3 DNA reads TGTGCCAGCAGCAAAGGGGGTCCGGAGGCGTTCCTACACGAGCAGTACTTC.

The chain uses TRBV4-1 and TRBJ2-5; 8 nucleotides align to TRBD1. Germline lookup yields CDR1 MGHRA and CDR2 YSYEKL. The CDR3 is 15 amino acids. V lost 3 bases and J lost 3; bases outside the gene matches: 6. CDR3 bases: TGCGCCAGCAGCCACCCAGGGACAGGAGAAGAGACCCAGTACTTC. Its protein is CASSHPGTGEETQYF.

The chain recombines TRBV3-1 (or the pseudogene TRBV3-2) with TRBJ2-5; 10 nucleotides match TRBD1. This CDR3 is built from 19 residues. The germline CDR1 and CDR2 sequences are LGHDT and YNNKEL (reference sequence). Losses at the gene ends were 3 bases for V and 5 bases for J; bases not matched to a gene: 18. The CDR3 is CASSHPWTGGASQLETQYF. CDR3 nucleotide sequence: TGTGCCAGCAGCCATCCTTGGACAGGGGGGGCCTCTCAACTGGAGACCCAGTACTTC.